These T cell receptor beta chains were read from a single sample in a study of molecular identifiers for immune sequencing clone quantification. TCRdb analysed the PCR reads with MiXCR anew, one entry per CDR3 protein. This table has hundreds of thousands of distinct CDR3 sequences, about 20% appearing once. Material: naive CD8+ T cells from blood, with Jurkat cell RNA spiked in. These receptors were taken from a human donor in good health. Some libraries in this study had Jurkat cell RNA spiked in. Both conserved end residues are part of each CDR3. The D gene is left open where the match is weak. Clone size is stated in some rows and not others, as once, few, many or a class when expanded.

D: NA; size: many; J: TRBJ1-5; V: TRBV27; DNA: TGTGCCAGCAGCAAACAGGGCGGCAATCAGCCCCAGCATTTT; CDR3: CASSKQGGNQPQHF
D: NA; size: NA; J: TRBJ1-1; V: TRBV6-2/TRBV6-3; DNA: TGTGCCAGCAGCCCCTTCAGGGGACCAAACACTGAAGCTTTCTTT; CDR3: CASSPFRGPNTEAFF
D: NA; size: many; J: TRBJ2-7; V: TRBV14; DNA: TGTGCCAGCAGCCAGGGGCGGGTATCCTACGAGCAGTACTTC; CDR3: CASSQGRVSYEQYF
D: NA; size: NA; J: TRBJ1-1; V: TRBV2; DNA: TGTGCCAGCAGTGACAGGGGAGGCACTGAAGCTTTCTTT; CDR3: CASSDRGGTEAFF
D: TRBD2; size: NA; J: TRBJ2-7; V: TRBV4-3; DNA: TGCGCCAGCAGCCAAAATAAGGCGGGAGCCTACGAGCAGTACTTC; CDR3: CASSQNKAGAYEQYF
D: NA; size: NA; J: TRBJ2-7; V: TRBV6-5; DNA: TGTGCCAGCAGTCACCAGGGGTCCAACGAGCGGTACTTC; CDR3: CASSHQGSNERYF
D: NA; size: few; J: TRBJ2-2; V: TRBV10-3; DNA: TGTGCCATCAGTGAGTCGGCTAGCTTTACCGGGGAGCTGTTTTTT; CDR3: CAISESASFTGELFF
D: NA; size: many; J: TRBJ2-1; V: TRBV4-1; DNA: TGCGCCAGCAGCCAGGGACTGTATGACAATGAGCAGTTCTTC; CDR3: CASSQGLYDNEQFF
D: NA; size: NA; J: TRBJ1-1; V: TRBV15; DNA: TGTGCCGCCAGCCCCTCCCTTCGTGGGAAGAACACTGAAGCTTTCTTT; CDR3: CAASPSLRGKNTEAFF
D: TRBD1; size: many; J: TRBJ2-7; V: TRBV7-9; DNA: TGTGCCAGCAGCACCCGGACAGGGAGCGAGCAGTACTTC; CDR3: CASSTRTGSEQYF
D: NA; size: many; J: TRBJ2-5; V: TRBV7-6; DNA: TGTGCCAGCAGCTTAGTACAGGGCCCCCAAGAGACCCAGTACTTC; CDR3: CASSLVQGPQETQYF
D: TRBD1; size: many; J: TRBJ2-7; V: TRBV27; DNA: TGTGCCAGCAGTTCCCGACAGGGGCCCTACGAGCAGTACTTC; CDR3: CASSSRQGPYEQYF
D: NA; size: many; J: TRBJ1-1; V: TRBV7-9; DNA: TGTGCCAGCAGCTCAGAGGAAACTGAAGCTTTCTTT; CDR3: CASSSEETEAFF
D: TRBD1; size: many; J: TRBJ1-5; V: TRBV12-3/TRBV12-4; DNA: TGTGCCAGCAGCCGCGGGACAGTTCGAATCAATCAGCCCCAGCATTTT; CDR3: CASSRGTVRINQPQHF
D: TRBD1; size: many; J: TRBJ1-1; V: TRBV19; DNA: TGTGCCAGTAGTATGATTTTCGACAGGGGGCTTTCGGACACTGAAGCTTTCTTT; CDR3: CASSMIFDRGLSDTEAFF
D: TRBD2; size: many; J: TRBJ2-1; V: TRBV28; DNA: TGTGCCAGCAGGGACTCTAGCGGGAGTATTAATGAGCAGTTCTTC; CDR3: CASRDSSGSINEQFF
D: TRBD2; size: many; J: TRBJ2-3; V: TRBV28; DNA: TGTGCCAGCAGTTCTGGGAAGCTAGCGGGAGGGTGGGCAGATACGCAGTATTTT; CDR3: CASSSGKLAGGWADTQYF
D: NA; size: many; J: TRBJ1-5; V: TRBV13; DNA: TGTGCCAGCAGCTTAGGCCTTCGAAAGCAGCCCCAGCATTTT; CDR3: CASSLGLRKQPQHF
D: NA; size: many; J: TRBJ1-5; V: TRBV20-1; DNA: TGCAGTGCTAGAGATCGGGCAGGGTACCGACCCCAGCATTTT; CDR3: CSARDRAGYRPQHF
D: TRBD1; size: many; J: TRBJ2-2; V: TRBV4-3; DNA: TGCGCCAGCAGCCAAGGGGACAGGGTGTACACCGGGGAGCTGTTTTTT; CDR3: CASSQGDRVYTGELFF
D: NA; size: many; J: TRBJ2-1; V: TRBV4-3; DNA: TGCGCCAGCAGCCAAGATTGGAGGGTCGATGAGCAGTTCTTC; CDR3: CASSQDWRVDEQFF
D: TRBD1; size: many; J: TRBJ1-1; V: TRBV7-9; DNA: TGTGCCAGCAGCCCCCCCGTGGCAGGGGGTAACACTGAAGCTTTCTTT; CDR3: CASSPPVAGGNTEAFF
D: TRBD2; size: NA; J: TRBJ2-6; V: TRBV27; DNA: TGTGCCAGCAGTTTATTGCCTAGCGGGAGCTCTGGGGCCAACGTCCTGACTTTC; CDR3: CASSLLPSGSSGANVLTF
D: TRBD2; size: NA; J: TRBJ2-1; V: TRBV29-1; DNA: TGCAGCGTTGAAGGTCTAGCGGAAGTTCAGAGCTCCTACAATGAGCAGTTCTTC; CDR3: CSVEGLAEVQSSYNEQFF
D: NA; size: NA; J: TRBJ2-2; V: TRBV27; DNA: TGTGCCAGCAGAATCTTATTGAACACCGGGGAGCTGTTTTTT; CDR3: CASRILLNTGELFF
D: NA; size: many; J: TRBJ2-7; V: TRBV25-1; DNA: TGTGCCAGCAGTGAACCCGCTAGCTACGAGCAGTACTTC; CDR3: CASSEPASYEQYF
D: NA; size: many; J: TRBJ1-5; V: TRBV19; DNA: TGTGCCAGTAGTATTGGACTCAGCAATCAGCCCCAGCATTTT; CDR3: CASSIGLSNQPQHF
D: TRBD1; size: many; J: TRBJ2-7; V: TRBV19; DNA: TGTGCCAGTAGTCCAGGAAGGACAGGGATCCACGAGCAGTACTTC; CDR3: CASSPGRTGIHEQYF
D: NA; size: many; J: TRBJ2-7; V: TRBV6-2/TRBV6-3; DNA: TGTGCCAGCAGCACGCGGGATGGCGAGCAGTACTTC; CDR3: CASSTRDGEQYF
D: TRBD2; size: NA; J: TRBJ2-1; V: TRBV10-3; DNA: TGTGCCTCCCTAGGGACTAGCGGGTTGAACAGCTCCTACAATGAGCAGTTCTTC; CDR3: CASLGTSGLNSSYNEQFF
D: TRBD1; size: many; J: TRBJ2-2; V: TRBV9; DNA: TGTGCCAGCAGTGGACAGGGGGCGAAGAACACCGGGGAGCTGTTTTTT; CDR3: CASSGQGAKNTGELFF
D: NA; size: many; J: TRBJ2-7; V: TRBV28; DNA: TGTGCCAGCAGTCCGAGTACTAGATTCGTCTCCTACGAGCAGTACTTC; CDR3: CASSPSTRFVSYEQYF
D: NA; size: many; J: TRBJ1-1; V: TRBV9; DNA: TGTGCCAGCAGCGTAGGTGGGACCCAGGAGGAAGCTTTCTTT; CDR3: CASSVGGTQEEAFF
D: NA; size: many; J: TRBJ2-5; V: TRBV6-2/TRBV6-3; DNA: TGTGCCAGCAGTTACCGCCCACAGGGTGGACTTGAAGAGACCCAGTACTTC; CDR3: CASSYRPQGGLEETQYF
D: TRBD2; size: many; J: TRBJ2-7; V: TRBV28; DNA: TGTGCCAGTCCGGGACTAGCGGGCCCGAAGCAGTACTTC; CDR3: CASPGLAGPKQYF
D: NA; size: many; J: TRBJ1-5; V: TRBV6-2/TRBV6-3; DNA: TGTGCCAGCAGTTATGGCAATCAGCCCCAGCATTTT; CDR3: CASSYGNQPQHF
D: NA; size: few; J: TRBJ2-1; V: TRBV19; DNA: TGTGCCAGTAGTACCGGAATTTACAATGAGCAGTTCTTC; CDR3: CASSTGIYNEQFF
D: TRBD1; size: many; J: TRBJ2-3; V: TRBV4-3; DNA: TGCGCCAGCAGCCCCTGGGACAGGGGGCATGAGGATACGCAGTATTTT; CDR3: CASSPWDRGHEDTQYF
D: TRBD1; size: many; J: TRBJ2-7; V: TRBV20-1; DNA: TGCAGTGCTAGAGATTTGGCAGGGGGCCGTCCCGCCTACGAGCAGTACTTC; CDR3: CSARDLAGGRPAYEQYF
D: TRBD2; size: few; J: TRBJ2-7; V: TRBV27; DNA: TGTGCCAGCAGAATCCTAGCGGGGGGGCCCTACGAGCAGTACTTC; CDR3: CASRILAGGPYEQYF
D: TRBD1; size: few; J: TRBJ2-3; V: TRBV18; DNA: TGTGCCAGCTCACCACAGGGACAGAGCACAGGTACGCAGTATTTT; CDR3: CASSPQGQSTGTQYF
D: TRBD2; size: many; J: TRBJ2-7; V: TRBV20-1; DNA: TGCAGTGCCCCCGGGAGGGCGGCCGAGCAGTACTTC; CDR3: CSAPGRAAEQYF
D: NA; size: few; J: TRBJ2-1; V: TRBV27; DNA: TGTGCCAGCAGTCGGCAAGGCCTAGGGGGATACAATGAGCAGTTCTTC; CDR3: CASSRQGLGGYNEQFF
D: TRBD1; size: NA; J: TRBJ1-5; V: TRBV7-9; DNA: TGTGCCAGCAGCTCCTCGGACAGGGCCAATCATCCCCAGCATTTT; CDR3: CASSSSDRANHPQHF
D: NA; size: few; J: TRBJ2-7; V: TRBV5-1; DNA: TGCGCCAGCAGCTTGGGCACTCTGGCGGGACCCGAGCAGTACTTC; CDR3: CASSLGTLAGPEQYF
D: NA; size: many; J: TRBJ2-5; V: TRBV7-9; DNA: TGTGCCAGCAGTCCTTCCGGGGCGGACCAAGAGACCCAGTACTTC; CDR3: CASSPSGADQETQYF